Listed here are 18 T cell receptor beta chains from one sample, sequenced in a study of T cell changes during pregnancy in multiple sclerosis. Libraries were prepared by immunoSEQ multiplex PCR; TCRdb keeps only in-frame clonotypes and omits some of them. The table records more than 35,000 clones, approximately 90% of them present only once. Sequencing used CD8+ T cells from peripheral blood mononuclear cells, obtained after pregnancy. The source of these receptors is a female donor in good health, enrolled as a control in a pregnancy study.

The chain uses TRBV6-5 and TRBJ2-2; D remains unclear. This CDR3 comprises 11 residues. V was shortened by 8 bases and J by 6 bases, with 7 bases between the two germline ends. Germline-derived CDR1 and CDR2 are MNHEY and SVGAGI. DNA of the CDR3: TGTGCCAGCGGCCGTGCCGGGGAGCTGTTTTTT. It specifies CASGRAGELFF.

The chain employs TRBV4-2 and TRBJ2-1, with no clear D. The CDR3 spans 13 residues. Looked up from germline, CDR1 is LGHNA and CDR2 is YNFKEQ. V was trimmed by 1 base and J by 8 bases, leaving 9 bases between them. The CDR3 loop is CASSQAGSDEQFF. For the CDR3, the DNA is TGTGCCAGCAGCCAAGCCGGGTCTGATGAGCAGTTCTTC.

As for this clone: Other nucleotide sequences in the sample specify the same CDR3. The rearrangement links TRBV6-5 to TRBJ2-7; TRBD1 matches 10 bases. CDR3 length: 14 residues. Germline V gives CDR1 MNHEY, CDR2 SVGAGI. J lost 6 bases, V lost 6 bases, and 8 bases had no gene match. Here the CDR3 DNA reads TGTGCCAGCAGGGACCGGGGACAGGGGTCCGAGCAGTACTTC. This sequence encodes CASRDRGQGSEQYF.

This chain's CDR3 is CATSSNRAPNTEAFF. The DNA for the CDR3 is TGTGCCACCAGCAGCAACAGGGCCCCGAACACTGAAGCTTTCTTT. The chain is built from TRBV15 and TRBJ1-1, with D possibly TRBD1 on 6 matching bases. CDR1 and CDR2 from the germline V gene are LNHNV and YYDKDF (reference sequence). Trimming pared 3 bases from V and 1 base from J, leaving 12 bases between. This CDR3 spans 15 amino acids.

V gene TRBV4-1 combines with J gene TRBJ1-5; D perhaps matches TRBD1 (5 bases). The CDR3 sequence is 15 residues long. V lost 1 base to trimming and J lost 1 base, with 8 bases between them. Germline V lookup: CDR1 MGHRA, CDR2 YSYEKL. The CDR3 region has the DNA TGCGCCAGCAGCCAAGCAAGGGGAAGCAATCAGCCCCAGCATTTT. The encoded protein is CASSQARGSNQPQHF.

V is TRBV6-4 and J is TRBJ2-1; 8 positions agree with TRBD1. CDR3 length equals 14 residues. Germline V lookup: CDR1 MRHNA, CDR2 SNTAGT. The V segment lost 3 bases and the J segment 4 bases; nucleotides outside the gene matches: 2. In DNA, the CDR3 is TGTGCCAGCAGTGAACGGACAGGGTACAATGAGCAGTTCTTC. Translation: CASSERTGYNEQFF.

The genes are TRBV30 and TRBJ1-1, with 8 bases aligning to TRBD1. The CDR3 has 19 residues. The germline V gene encodes CDR1 GTSNPN and CDR2 SVGIG (reference sequence). With 0 bases clipped from V and 4 bases from J, the junction kept 19 bases outside the gene matches. The CDR3, as DNA: TGTGCCTGGAGTGTCCCCCTCTTGAGAGGCAGGGGGCCAGTCACTGAAGCTTTCTTT. Its translation is CAWSVPLLRGRGPVTEAFF.

The chain combines TRBV5-8 with TRBJ2-7; 8 nucleotides agree with TRBD1. Looked up from germline, CDR1 is SGHTS and CDR2 is YDEGEE. This CDR3 has 16 residues. J gave up 0 bases and V 3 bases, and 8 bases lay outside the gene matches. The CDR3 loop reads CASSSTGGDNSYEQYF. The CDR3 nucleotides are TGTGCCAGCAGCTCCACAGGGGGAGACAACTCCTACGAGCAGTACTTC.

This clone was recorded a few times. The rearrangement links TRBV7-9 to TRBJ2-2, with 8 positions matching TRBD1. Per the germline V gene, CDR1 is SEHNR and CDR2 is FQNEAQ (reference sequence). The trim removed 5 bases at V and 0 bases at J, leaving 11 bases unmatched. The CDR3 has 18 amino acids. The DNA of the CDR3 is TGTGCCAGCAGCCGCGAGGGAAGGGACAGGACGAACACCGGGGAGCTGTTTTTT. Its protein is CASSREGRDRTNTGELFF.

The chain couples TRBV9 to TRBJ1-2; TRBD1 agrees at 10 bases. Germline CDR1 SGDLS, CDR2 YYNGEE. The V gene end was trimmed by 4 bases and the J gene end by 5 bases; junction bases not matched to a gene: 8. The CDR3 sequence is 15 residues long. The CDR3 sequence is CASSSSGGQGYGYTF. Here the CDR3 DNA reads TGTGCCAGCAGCTCAAGTGGGGGACAGGGGTATGGCTACACCTTC.

A remark on this clone: A junction end diverges from the germline sequence, so it may reflect a read error. This rearrangement joins TRBV27 to TRBJ2-1, with D maybe TRBD1 (6 bases). The CDR3 loop spans 13 amino acids. Germline CDR1 reads MNHEY; CDR2 reads SMNVEV (reference sequence). CDR3 region: CAGSWNRVGEQFF. CDR3 DNA: TGTGCCGGCAGTTGGAACAGGGTGGGTGAGCAGTTCTTC.

The J gene is TRBJ2-5, the V gene TRBV12-5; TRBD1 is a possible D gene (5 bases). The tail of the sequence fits TRBJ2-7 better, so the J call may be wrong. CDR1 is LGHNT and CDR2 is FRNRAP in the germline V gene. This CDR3 is 13 amino acids long. CDR3 amino acids: CASGLGVSYEQYF. The CDR3 DNA reads TGTGCTAGTGGTTTAGGGGTCTCCTACGAGCAGTACTTC.

This rearrangement joins TRBV7-6 to TRBJ1-3, with a weak D call TRBD1 (5 bases). Trimming removed 5 bases from V and 0 bases from J, with 14 bases in between. The length of the CDR3 is 16 residues. Germline CDR1 SGHVS, CDR2 FNYEAQ. The CDR3 nucleotides read TGTGCCAGCAGCCCTGGACCAGGGTACTCTGGAAACACCATATATTTT. This translates into CASSPGPGYSGNTIYF.

At least ten counts were recorded for this clone. CDR3 bases: TGTGCCAGCAGCTTAGGAGTCGAGCAGTACTTC. Its protein is CASSLGVEQYF. V is TRBV7-8 and J is TRBJ2-7; D is uncertain. CDR1 and CDR2 (germline): SGHVS, FQNEAQ. V was cut by 1 base and J by 6 bases, with 4 bases left in between. CDR3 length: 11 residues.

This rearrangement joins TRBV28 to TRBJ1-1; 8 bases agree with TRBD1. The trim removed 5 bases at V and 3 bases at J, leaving 5 bases unmatched. Looked up from germline, CDR1 is MDHEN and CDR2 is SYDVKM. The CDR3 is made up of 14 amino acids. The CDR3 nucleotides are TGTGCCAGCAGTGCGGACAGGGAGGACACTGAAGCTTTCTTT. This gives the protein CASSADREDTEAFF.

CDR3 nucleotide sequence: TGTGCCAGCAGTTTAAGGCAGGCCACCACCGGGGAGCTGTTTTTT. Translating it yields CASSLRQATTGELFF. The rearrangement links TRBV27 to TRBJ2-2; the D is unclear. V lost 2 bases, J lost 4 bases, and 11 bases lay in between. CDR3 length: 15 residues. Germline CDR1 reads MNHEY; CDR2 reads SMNVEV (reference sequence).

This chain connects TRBV4-3 to TRBJ2-1, with 10 bases matching TRBD2. The trim removed 3 bases at V and 8 bases at J, leaving 10 bases unmatched. CDR3 length: 16 residues. CDR1 and CDR2 from the germline V gene are LGHNA and YSLEER. CDR3 in amino acids: CASSHLLAGEGDEQFF. The CDR3 region has the DNA TGCGCCAGCAGCCATCTTCTAGCGGGGGAGGGTGATGAGCAGTTCTTC.

The rearrangement uses TRBV27 and TRBJ1-3, with TRBD1 matching over 9 bases. V lost 6 bases, J lost 2 bases, and 8 bases stayed unmatched. Germline lookup yields CDR1 MNHEY and CDR2 SMNVEV (reference sequence). This CDR3 is 16 amino acids long. The CDR3 spells CASSSTGTGTGNTIYF. The CDR3 DNA sequence: TGTGCCAGCAGCTCCACCGGGACAGGGACTGGAAACACCATATATTTT.